Reported below is one TCR beta chain. Its antigen is not identified. Sequencing was performed with immunoSEQ multiplex PCR; in TCRdb, only in-frame clones are kept and a portion is missing. The profile covers 50,000 to 65,000 clones, with 80% to 95% appearing a single time and around a quarter taken by the ten largest. The entry originates in a study of OX40 agonist ivuxolimab in advanced cancers. The overall study: Patients got intravenous ivuxolimab at 0.01 to 10 mg/kg every 2 weeks. Enrollees could have had prior anti-PD-1, anti-PD-L1 or anti-CTLA-4 therapy, which more than 30% had received. Study-level findings and limits: Normalized T-cell clonal expansion was also low in a subset of nonresponders. CD4+ T cells averaged fewer expanded clones than CD8+ T cells.

V lost 0 bases and J lost 1, with 9 bases in between. The CDR3 is 15 residues long. From germline, CDR1 is SGHVS and CDR2 FNYEAQ. The V and J genes are TRBV7-6 and TRBJ1-1, with D maybe TRBD1 (5 bases). The sequencing used CD4+ or CD8+ T cells sorted from blood, collected in a trial of the OX40 agonist ivuxolimab. This TCR was recovered from an adult with an advanced solid tumor such as melanoma, head and neck, liver or kidney cancer. The CDR3 coding sequence is TGTGCCAGCAGCTTAGCGCAGGGAGGGAACACTGAAGCTTTCTTT. This sequence encodes CASSLAQGGNTEAFF.